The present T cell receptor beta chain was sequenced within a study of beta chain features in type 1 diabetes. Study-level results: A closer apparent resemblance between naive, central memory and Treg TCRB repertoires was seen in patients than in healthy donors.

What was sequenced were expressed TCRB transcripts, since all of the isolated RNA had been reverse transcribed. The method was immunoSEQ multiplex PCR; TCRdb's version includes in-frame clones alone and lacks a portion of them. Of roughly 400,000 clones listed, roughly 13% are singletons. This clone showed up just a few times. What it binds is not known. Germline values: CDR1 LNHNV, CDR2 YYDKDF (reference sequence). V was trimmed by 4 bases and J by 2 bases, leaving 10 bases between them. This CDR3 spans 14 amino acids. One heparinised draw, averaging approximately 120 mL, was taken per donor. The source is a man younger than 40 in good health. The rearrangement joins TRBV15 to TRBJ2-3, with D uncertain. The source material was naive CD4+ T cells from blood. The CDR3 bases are TGTGCCACCAGCAACAGATGGACCACAGATACGCAGTATTTT. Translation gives CATSNRWTTDTQYF.